The source of this T cell receptor beta chain is a study of identical twins. Study outcomes and limitations: Invariant MAIT and iNKT cells may have partly biased zero-insertion analyses. Sequences that were out-of-frame, alpha and twin-shared displayed an excess of low generation probability.

TCRdb used MiXCR to reprocess the 5' RACE reads, holding one entry per CDR3 protein. Among around 1.7 million distinct CDR3 sequences, more than 30% were seen once, and the ten largest hold 0.27%. The CDR3 totals 13 residues. Germline V lookup: CDR1 SGDLS, CDR2 YYNGEE. With respect to this clonotype: As yet, its antigen is unknown. The junction does not match germline at one end; this may be a read error.

Input material: cord blood. This sequence originates from a newborn girl in good health. The V and J genes are TRBV9 and TRBJ1-2, with D unresolved. The CDR3 nucleotides are TGTTCCAGCAGCGTAGAGGGTTCCTATGGCTACACCTTC. It yields the protein CSSSVEGSYGYTF.